This TCR beta chain was identified during a study of T cells in women clearing cervical HPV infection. Study details: No precancer developed; the control's incident HPV16 infection cleared within 12 months. Case blood was drawn when the lesion was first found; control blood after infection became undetectable. Study-level results: Timing of associations relative to infection is unclear; T-cell subsets were not isolated. CIN3+ cases had significantly higher TCR richness than controls; evenness did not differ.

Worth noting for this clone: Its antigen remains unknown. The CDR3 end lies 3 residues beyond the end of the read and is filled in from the germline J gene.

CDR3 size: 14 residues. From germline, CDR1 is MNHNS and CDR2 SASEGT. Some clones are missing from TCRdb's copy, which holds only in-frame ones; the method was immunoSEQ multiplex PCR. Found here are tens of thousands of clones; the top ten clones hold 5.2%. The sequence was collected from a woman between 18 and 70 years old with a cervical HPV16 infection that either progressed to CIN3+ or cleared (not recorded which). This sequence joins TRBV6-1 and TRBJ2-2, with D maybe TRBD1 (5 bases). Specimen: blood buffy coat. The part of the CDR3 DNA that was read is TGTGCCAGCAGTGAGGGCTCTGGGGCCAACGTG. Residues: CASSEGSGANV. The complete CDR3 reads CASSEGSGANVLFF.